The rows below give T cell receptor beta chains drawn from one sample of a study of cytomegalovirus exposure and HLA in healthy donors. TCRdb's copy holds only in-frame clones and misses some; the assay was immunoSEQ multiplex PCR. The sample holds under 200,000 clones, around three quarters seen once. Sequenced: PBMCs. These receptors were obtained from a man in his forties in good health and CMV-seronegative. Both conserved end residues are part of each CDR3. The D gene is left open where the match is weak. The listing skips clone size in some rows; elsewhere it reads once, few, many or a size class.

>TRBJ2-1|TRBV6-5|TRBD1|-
TGTGCCAGCAGTTTGGGACAGACTTTAACCTACAATGAGCAGTTCTTC
CASSLGQTLTYNEQFF
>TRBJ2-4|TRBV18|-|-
TGTGCCAGCTCACCTTTAGCAGGGAAAAACATTCAGTACTTC
CASSPLAGKNIQYF
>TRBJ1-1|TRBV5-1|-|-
TGCGCCAGCAGCCTACTAGGGGGGAACACTGAAGCTTTCTTT
CASSLLGGNTEAFF
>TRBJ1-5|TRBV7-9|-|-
TGTGCCAGCAGCTTAACCGGGGGCAATCAGCCCCAGCATTTT
CASSLTGGNQPQHF
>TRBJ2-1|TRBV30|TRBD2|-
TGTGCCTGGACCGTCCAGCGGACTAGCGGACCCTCGGTAGAGCAGTTCTTC
CAWTVQRTSGPSVEQFF
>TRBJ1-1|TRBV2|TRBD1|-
TGTGCCAGCAGTGTCAGACAGGGGGGGCCCATGAACACTGAAGCTTTCTTT
CASSVRQGGPMNTEAFF
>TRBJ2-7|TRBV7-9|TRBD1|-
TGTGCCAGCAGCCACTGGACAGGGGGCTACGAGCAGTACTTC
CASSHWTGGYEQYF
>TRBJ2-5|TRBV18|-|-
TGTGCCAGCTCACCTACTCCCTACCGAGTGAGGGAGACCCAGTACTTC
CASSPTPYRVRETQYF
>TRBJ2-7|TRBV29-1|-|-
TGCAGCGTTGGGTGGCAGGGTTTCTCGTACGAGCAGTACTTC
CSVGWQGFSYEQYF
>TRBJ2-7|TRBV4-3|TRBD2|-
TGCGCCAGCAGCCGCTCCGGGACTAGTGCCTACGAGCAGTACTTC
CASSRSGTSAYEQYF
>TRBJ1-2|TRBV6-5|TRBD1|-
TGTGCCAGCAGTGTCCCGGGACAGGGACTCTATGGCTACACCTTC
CASSVPGQGLYGYTF
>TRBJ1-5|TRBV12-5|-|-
TGTGCTAGTGGCTACCAACTCACAATCCCCAGGGGCAGTGGCAATCAGCCCCAGCATTTT
CASGYQLTIPRGSGNQPQHF
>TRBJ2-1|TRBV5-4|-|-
TGTGCCAGCAGCTTGCAGGGAACCTACAATGAGCAGTTCTTC
CASSLQGTYNEQFF
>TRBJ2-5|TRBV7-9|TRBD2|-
TGTGCCAGCAGCGAGAGAGCTAGCGGACCCACCCAAGAGACCCAGTACTTC
CASSERASGPTQETQYF
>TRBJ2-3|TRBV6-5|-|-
TGTGCCACCCTTGACTTCCTCACAGATACGCAGTATTTT
CATLDFLTDTQYF
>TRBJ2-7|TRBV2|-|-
TGTGCCAGCAATCAACAGGGAACGGGGACCTACGAGCAGTACTTC
CASNQQGTGTYEQYF
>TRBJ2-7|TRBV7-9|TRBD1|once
TGTGCCAGCAGCTCGACAGGGGCATACGAGCAGTACTTC
CASSSTGAYEQYF
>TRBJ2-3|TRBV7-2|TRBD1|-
TGTGCCAGCAGCTTAGCGGCGAGACAGGGAACAGATACGCAGTATTTT
CASSLAARQGTDTQYF
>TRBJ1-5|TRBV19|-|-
TGTGCCAGTAGTATAGCCTCCTTGACAGGCGGAGATCAGCCCCAGCATTTT
CASSIASLTGGDQPQHF
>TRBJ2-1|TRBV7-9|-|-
TGTGCCAGCAGCCCAAGGACAGTTACCTACAATGAGCAGTTCTTC
CASSPRTVTYNEQFF
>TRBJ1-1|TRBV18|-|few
TGTGCCAGCTCACACAAAGAGGCTGAAGCTTTCTTT
CASSHKEAEAFF
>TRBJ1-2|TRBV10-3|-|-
TGTGCCATCAGTGGTGACAGATATGGCTACACCTTC
CAISGDRYGYTF
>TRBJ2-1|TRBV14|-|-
TGTGCCAGCAGCCAAGATATACTACGACAGTTCTTC
CASSQDILRQFF
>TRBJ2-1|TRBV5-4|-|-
TGTGCCAGCAGCTTTGGAGGCGGGGACAGCTCCTACAATGAGCAGTTCTTC
CASSFGGGDSSYNEQFF
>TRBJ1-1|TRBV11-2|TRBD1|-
TGTGCCAGCAGCACAGGGGGATGGGCCACTGAAGCTTTCTTT
CASSTGGWATEAFF
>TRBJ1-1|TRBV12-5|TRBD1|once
TGTGCTAGTAGCCAAACAGGGGACACTGAAGCTTTCTTT
CASSQTGDTEAFF
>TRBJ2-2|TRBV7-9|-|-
TGTGCCAGCAGCTCTGCTGGGCGAACCGGGGAGCTGTTTTTT
CASSSAGRTGELFF
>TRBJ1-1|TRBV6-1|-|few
TGTGCCAGCAGTGTTCAGGGGAGTGGTGAAGCTTTCTTT
CASSVQGSGEAFF
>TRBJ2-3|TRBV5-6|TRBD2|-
TGTGCCAGCAGCCTACCGGGGGAGGGAACCCTCACAGATACGCAGTATTTT
CASSLPGEGTLTDTQYF
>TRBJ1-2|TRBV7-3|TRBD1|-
TGTGCCAGCAGCTCAGACAGGGGCTATGGCTACACCTTC
CASSSDRGYGYTF
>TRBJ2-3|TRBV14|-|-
TGTGCCAGCAGCCAAATTCAGCGGGATACGCAGTATTTT
CASSQIQRDTQYF
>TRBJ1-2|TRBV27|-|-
TGTGCCAGCAGTTTAAAGACCGACGGCAGGGTACTACATGGCTACACCTTC
CASSLKTDGRVLHGYTF
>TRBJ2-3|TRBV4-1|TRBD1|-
TGCGCCAGCAGCCAAGAAGAGACCAGGGGGCGATCAGATACGCAGTATTTT
CASSQEETRGRSDTQYF
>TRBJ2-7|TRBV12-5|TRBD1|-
TGTGCTAGTGGTTTTCCGGGACAGGGAGGCTACGAGCAGTACTTC
CASGFPGQGGYEQYF
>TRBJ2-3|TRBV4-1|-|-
TGCGCCAGCAGCCAAGAGGGCTACCAATCTAGCACAGATACGCAGTATTTT
CASSQEGYQSSTDTQYF
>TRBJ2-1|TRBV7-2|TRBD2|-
TGTGCCAGCAGCCCTACTAGCGGGAATTACAATGAGCAGTTCTTC
CASSPTSGNYNEQFF
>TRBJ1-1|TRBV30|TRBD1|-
TGTGCCTGGGGGGCTGGGACAGGGAACACTGAAGCTTTCTTT
CAWGAGTGNTEAFF
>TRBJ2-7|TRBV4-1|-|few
TGCGCCAGCAGCCAAGAGGACAGATTGAGCTCCTACGAGCAGTACTTC
CASSQEDRLSSYEQYF
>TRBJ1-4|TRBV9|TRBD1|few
TGTGCCAGCAGCCCCCGGGGACAGGCTTCCCCAACTAATGAAAAACTGTTTTTT
CASSPRGQASPTNEKLFF
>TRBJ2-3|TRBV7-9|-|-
TGTGCCAGCAGCTCAATCCTTTCCGGAGATACGCAGTATTTT
CASSSILSGDTQYF
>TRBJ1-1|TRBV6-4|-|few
TGTGCCAGCAGTCGACAGGCGAACACTGAAGCTTTCTTT
CASSRQANTEAFF
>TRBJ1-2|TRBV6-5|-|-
TGTGCCAGCAGTCGAGGGAGGACGGCCTATGGCTACACCTTC
CASSRGRTAYGYTF
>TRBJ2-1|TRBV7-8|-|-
TGTGCCAGCACCCTAGGTGGCAGTACCTACAATGAGCAGTTCTTC
CASTLGGSTYNEQFF
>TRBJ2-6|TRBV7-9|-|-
TGTGCCAGCAACCCCTACAAACAGTTTCCTCGGTCTGGGGCCAACGTCCTGACTTTC
CASNPYKQFPRSGANVLTF
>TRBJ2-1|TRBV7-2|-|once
TGTGCCAGCAGCTTAGAGGGACACCCCTACAATGAGCAGTTCTTC
CASSLEGHPYNEQFF
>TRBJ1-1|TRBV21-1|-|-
TGTGCCAGCAGCGGGGAGACGAGACAGGGAATCACTGAAGCTTTCTTT
CASSGETRQGITEAFF
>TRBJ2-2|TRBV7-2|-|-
TGTGCCAGCAGCTCCTCGGGGAGCCCCGGGGAGCTGTTTTTT
CASSSSGSPGELFF